The 4 T cell receptor beta chains below all came from one sample that was sequenced in a study of blood T cell repertoires in COVID-19. Sequenced by immunoSEQ multiplex PCR; TCRdb stores in-frame clones only, minus some. The table has around 140,000 clones, roughly 84% seen once. The sequenced sample was peripheral blood. These receptors all stem from a man in his sixties with acute or convalescent COVID-19.

The V and J genes are TRBV19 and TRBJ1-5, with D tentatively TRBD1 (5 bases). V was trimmed by 1 base and J by 2 bases, leaving 9 bases between them. The CDR3 loop spans 15 amino acids. CDR1 is LNHDA, CDR2 SQIVND, per germline (reference sequence). For the CDR3, the DNA is TGTGCCAGTAGTATAGGTCCAGGGCGCAATCAGCCCCAGCATTTT. Amino acid sequence: CASSIGPGRNQPQHF.

The genes are TRBV28 and TRBJ1-3; perhaps TRBD1 as D (6 bases). CDR1 is MDHEN and CDR2 is SYDVKM in the germline V gene. Trimming removed 5 bases at V and 3 bases at J, with 11 bases between. The CDR3 totals 14 residues. CDR3 DNA: TGTGCCAGCAGTGCCGGGACACTTGGAAACACCATATATTTT. Protein sequence: CASSAGTLGNTIYF.

The rearrangement joins TRBV19 to TRBJ1-2; D gene ambiguous. Germline assignment: CDR1 LNHDA and CDR2 SQIVND (reference sequence). V was clipped by 7 bases and J by 0 bases, with 12 bases between them. CDR3 length: 14 amino acids. The CDR3 sequence: CASTPAVTNYGYTF. The CDR3 bases are TGTGCCAGTACCCCAGCGGTTACTAACTATGGCTACACCTTC.

The rearrangement uses TRBV5-4 and TRBJ2-1, with 7 bases that match TRBD1. Germline assignment: CDR1 SGHNT and CDR2 YYREEE (reference sequence). The CDR3 covers 16 residues. V shed 4 bases, J shed 4 bases, and the junction held 11 bases outside the gene matches. CDR3 sequence reads: CASSPGTGTAYNEQFF. Written as DNA, the CDR3 is TGTGCCAGCAGCCCGGGGACCGGGACAGCATACAATGAGCAGTTCTTC. Supplemented by reference TRBV5-4 and TRBJ2-1, the full variable domain reads ETGVTQSPTHLIKTRGQQVTLRCSSQSGHNTVSWYQQALGQGPQFIFQYYREEENGRGNFPPRFSGLQFPNYSSELNVNALELDDSALYLCASSPGTGTAYNEQFFGPGTRLTVL.